This is a list of T cell receptor beta chains from one sample in a study of OX40 agonist ivuxolimab in advanced cancers. The assay was immunoSEQ multiplex PCR, and TCRdb's table has in-frame clones only and misses some. This sample has around 94,000 clones, with 70% to 90% found just once. Sequences were derived from CD4+ or CD8+ T cells sorted from blood, sampled in a trial of the OX40 agonist ivuxolimab. The receptors were sampled from an adult with an advanced solid tumor such as melanoma, head and neck, liver or kidney cancer. CDR3s include the opening cysteine and the closing phenylalanine or tryptophan. The order of the fields is clone size, J gene, D gene, V gene, CDR3 DNA, CDR3 protein. A D gene is named only where the DNA matches it firmly. The size entry is marked missing in some rows and otherwise reads once, few, many or a size class.

clone size: NA
J gene: TRBJ1-2
D gene: NA
V gene: TRBV30
CDR3 DNA: TGTGCCTGGAAAGCGGGGAAGAGCTATGGCTACACCTTC
CDR3 protein: CAWKAGKSYGYTF

clone size: NA
J gene: TRBJ2-1
D gene: TRBD2
V gene: TRBV7-3
CDR3 DNA: TGTGCCAGCAGCTTATTTGGCGGGAGCGCTAATGAGCAGTTCTTC
CDR3 protein: CASSLFGGSANEQFF

clone size: NA
J gene: TRBJ2-1
D gene: NA
V gene: TRBV28
CDR3 DNA: TGTGCCAGCAACGCTGCTGGTCTGAATGAGCAGTTCTTC
CDR3 protein: CASNAAGLNEQFF

clone size: NA
J gene: TRBJ1-6
D gene: NA
V gene: TRBV27
CDR3 DNA: TGTGCCAGCAGTTTACAGGGGCAAAGCTATAATTCACCCCTCCACTTT
CDR3 protein: CASSLQGQSYNSPLHF

clone size: once
J gene: TRBJ2-1
D gene: NA
V gene: TRBV28
CDR3 DNA: TGTGCCAGCAGGGGACGGAGCCACAATGAGCAGTTCTTC
CDR3 protein: CASRGRSHNEQFF

clone size: NA
J gene: TRBJ2-7
D gene: NA
V gene: TRBV9
CDR3 DNA: TGTGCCAGCAGCGTAGTTATCGCCTCCGAGCAGTACTTC
CDR3 protein: CASSVVIASEQYF

clone size: once
J gene: TRBJ1-5
D gene: NA
V gene: TRBV28
CDR3 DNA: TGTGCCGGCCGATCCCGGGATTTTCTCGGGCAGCCCCAGCATTTT
CDR3 protein: CAGRSRDFLGQPQHF

clone size: few
J gene: TRBJ2-7
D gene: TRBD1
V gene: TRBV5-6
CDR3 DNA: TGTGCCAGCAGCTCCCCGTGGGTGACAGGGGAGACCTACGAGCAGTACTTC
CDR3 protein: CASSSPWVTGETYEQYF

clone size: few
J gene: TRBJ2-7
D gene: NA
V gene: TRBV18
CDR3 DNA: TGTGCCAGCTCACCAAGCCCGTATGCCTACGAGCAGTACTTC
CDR3 protein: CASSPSPYAYEQYF

clone size: NA
J gene: TRBJ2-5
D gene: NA
V gene: TRBV6-5
CDR3 DNA: TGTGCCGCATCGGGGGATTTGGAGACCCAGTACTTC
CDR3 protein: CAASGDLETQYF

clone size: NA
J gene: TRBJ1-1
D gene: NA
V gene: TRBV5-1
CDR3 DNA: TGCGCCAGCAGCCCTGACCAGACGGGTAACACTGAAGCTTTCTTT
CDR3 protein: CASSPDQTGNTEAFF

clone size: few
J gene: TRBJ2-5
D gene: NA
V gene: TRBV6-5
CDR3 DNA: TGTGCCAGCAGCCCACAGGGCCGCCAAGAGACCCAGTACTTC
CDR3 protein: CASSPQGRQETQYF

clone size: NA
J gene: TRBJ1-1
D gene: NA
V gene: TRBV2
CDR3 DNA: TGTGCCAGCAGCCCGGATCAGGGACTCAACACTGAAGCTTTCTTT
CDR3 protein: CASSPDQGLNTEAFF

clone size: NA
J gene: TRBJ2-7
D gene: TRBD1
V gene: TRBV2
CDR3 DNA: TGTGCCAGCAGTGAGGGGGACAGCCGTCTCAAGCAGTACTTC
CDR3 protein: CASSEGDSRLKQYF

clone size: NA
J gene: TRBJ2-5
D gene: NA
V gene: TRBV2
CDR3 DNA: TGTGCCAGCGGCCGGGACCAGCAAGAGACCCAGTACTTC
CDR3 protein: CASGRDQQETQYF

clone size: NA
J gene: TRBJ2-7
D gene: NA
V gene: TRBV5-6
CDR3 DNA: TGTGCCAGCAGCGGGAGGGGGGGAGCTTTCACCTACGAGCAGTACTTC
CDR3 protein: CASSGRGGAFTYEQYF

clone size: NA
J gene: TRBJ1-1
D gene: NA
V gene: TRBV10-3
CDR3 DNA: TGTGCCATCAGTAATAGGGGCAGCACTGAAGCTTTCTTT
CDR3 protein: CAISNRGSTEAFF

clone size: NA
J gene: TRBJ2-7
D gene: TRBD2
V gene: TRBV7-2
CDR3 DNA: TGTGCCAGCAGCCCTCGAAGGATGGGACTACAAGGGCGCGAGCAGTACTTC
CDR3 protein: CASSPRRMGLQGREQYF

clone size: NA
J gene: TRBJ2-7
D gene: NA
V gene: TRBV6-5
CDR3 DNA: TGTGCCAGCAGTTACTATGCAGGGGCCTACGAGCAGTACTTC
CDR3 protein: CASSYYAGAYEQYF

clone size: NA
J gene: TRBJ2-2
D gene: TRBD1
V gene: TRBV4-1
CDR3 DNA: TGCGCCAGCAGCCGAATGGGGACAGGGGCCGAGAACACCGGGGAGCTGTTTTTT
CDR3 protein: CASSRMGTGAENTGELFF

clone size: NA
J gene: TRBJ2-1
D gene: NA
V gene: TRBV7-8
CDR3 DNA: TGTGCCAGCAGCTTAGATGTAGCGGACTCCTACAATGAGCAGTTCTTC
CDR3 protein: CASSLDVADSYNEQFF

clone size: NA
J gene: TRBJ1-3
D gene: NA
V gene: TRBV6-1
CDR3 DNA: TGTGCCAGCAGTGAAGGGATTTACTCTGGAAACACCATATATTTT
CDR3 protein: CASSEGIYSGNTIYF

clone size: NA
J gene: TRBJ2-3
D gene: NA
V gene: TRBV9
CDR3 DNA: TGTGCCAGCAGCCCCGGGACCGCGGATACGCAGTATTTT
CDR3 protein: CASSPGTADTQYF

clone size: NA
J gene: TRBJ1-3
D gene: NA
V gene: TRBV4-1
CDR3 DNA: TGCGCCAGCAGTTTCAGCACCTTGGACGGAAACACCATATATTTT
CDR3 protein: CASSFSTLDGNTIYF

clone size: NA
J gene: TRBJ2-7
D gene: TRBD1
V gene: TRBV7-2
CDR3 DNA: TGTGCCAGCAGCTTAGCGGGACAGGGCTACGAGCAGTACTTC
CDR3 protein: CASSLAGQGYEQYF

clone size: NA
J gene: TRBJ2-1
D gene: TRBD2
V gene: TRBV5-4
CDR3 DNA: TGTGCCAGCAGCTCTAGCGGGGTCTACAATGAGCAGTTCTTC
CDR3 protein: CASSSSGVYNEQFF

clone size: once
J gene: TRBJ2-7
D gene: TRBD2
V gene: TRBV6-4
CDR3 DNA: TGTGCCAGCAGAAGAACAGCCGTCGGGACTAGCGGGAGGAACTTC
CDR3 protein: CASRRTAVGTSGRNF

clone size: few
J gene: TRBJ2-1
D gene: TRBD2
V gene: TRBV4-1
CDR3 DNA: TGCGCCAGCAGTCTGACTAGCGGGAGTGGAGCATATGAGCAGTTCTTC
CDR3 protein: CASSLTSGSGAYEQFF

clone size: NA
J gene: TRBJ1-4
D gene: NA
V gene: TRBV9
CDR3 DNA: TGTGCCAGCAGCGTAGGAGAGTCAACTAATGAAAAACTGTTTTTT
CDR3 protein: CASSVGESTNEKLFF

clone size: NA
J gene: TRBJ2-2
D gene: NA
V gene: TRBV9
CDR3 DNA: TGTGCCAGCAGCGCCATCACCGGGGAGCTGTTTTTT
CDR3 protein: CASSAITGELFF

clone size: NA
J gene: TRBJ2-3
D gene: TRBD2
V gene: TRBV28
CDR3 DNA: TGTGCCAGCAGTTCCCCCTGGGGGTTAGCGGGAGGGCCCGATACGCAGTATTTT
CDR3 protein: CASSSPWGLAGGPDTQYF

clone size: NA
J gene: TRBJ2-7
D gene: NA
V gene: TRBV4-2
CDR3 DNA: TGTGCCAGCAGCCAAAGGTTGGGCGCCCCTGGTTTTTACGAGCAGTACTTC
CDR3 protein: CASSQRLGAPGFYEQYF

clone size: NA
J gene: TRBJ2-6
D gene: NA
V gene: TRBV7-6
CDR3 DNA: TGTGCCAGCAGCCTTAACAGTTTTGGAGGGGCCAACGTCCTGACTTTC
CDR3 protein: CASSLNSFGGANVLTF

clone size: NA
J gene: TRBJ2-7
D gene: NA
V gene: TRBV6-6
CDR3 DNA: TGTGCCAGCTCCGAGGCGAGGGCCGGCTACGAGCAGTACTTC
CDR3 protein: CASSEARAGYEQYF

clone size: NA
J gene: TRBJ2-3
D gene: TRBD2
V gene: TRBV11-3
CDR3 DNA: TGTGCCAGCAGACCCGGACTAGCGGGAGTCACAGATACGCAGTATTTT
CDR3 protein: CASRPGLAGVTDTQYF

clone size: NA
J gene: TRBJ2-3
D gene: NA
V gene: TRBV7-9
CDR3 DNA: TGTGCCAGCAGCCTCTCCATGGAGGATACGCAGTATTTT
CDR3 protein: CASSLSMEDTQYF

clone size: NA
J gene: TRBJ1-6
D gene: NA
V gene: TRBV19
CDR3 DNA: TGTGCCAGTAGCCGGGATCCCAATTCACCCCTCCACTTT
CDR3 protein: CASSRDPNSPLHF